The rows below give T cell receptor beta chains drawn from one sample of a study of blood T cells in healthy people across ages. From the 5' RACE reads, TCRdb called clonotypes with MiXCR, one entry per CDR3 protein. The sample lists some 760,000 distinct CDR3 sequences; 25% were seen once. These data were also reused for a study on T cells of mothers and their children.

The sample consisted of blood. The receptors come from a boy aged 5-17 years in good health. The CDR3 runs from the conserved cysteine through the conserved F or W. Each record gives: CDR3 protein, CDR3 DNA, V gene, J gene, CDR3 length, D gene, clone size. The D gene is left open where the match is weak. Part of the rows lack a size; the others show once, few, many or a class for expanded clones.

CASSRDRSNNEQFF	TGTGCCAGCAGTCGGGACAGGTCGAACAATGAGCAGTTCTTC	TRBV28	TRBJ2-1	14	TRBD1	few
CASSLTLAGGYYEQYF	TGTGCCAGCAGCTTAACTCTAGCGGGAGGCTATTACGAGCAGTACTTC	TRBV5-6	TRBJ2-7	16	TRBD2	NA
CSVEGTGLDTQYF	TGCAGCGTTGAGGGGACAGGGTTAGATACGCAGTATTTT	TRBV29-1	TRBJ2-3	13	TRBD1	NA
CASSLDGEDTDTQYF	TGTGCCAGCAGCTTAGATGGCGAAGACACAGATACGCAGTATTTT	TRBV11-2	TRBJ2-3	15	NA	few
CASSFPGSF	TGTGCCAGCAGTTTCCCCGGGAGCTTT	TRBV12-3/TRBV12-4	TRBJ1-1	9	NA	NA
CSAVPGQVKETQYF	TGCAGTGCTGTTCCGGGACAGGTAAAAGAGACCCAGTACTTC	TRBV20-1	TRBJ2-5	14	TRBD1	NA
CASSDLDISGGETQYF	TGTGCCAGCAGTGACTTGGACATCAGCGGGGGGGAGACCCAGTACTTC	TRBV6-1	TRBJ2-5	16	TRBD2	NA
CASSLQLSGANVLTF	TGTGCCAGCAGCTTACAGCTTTCTGGGGCCAACGTCCTGACTTTC	TRBV11-2	TRBJ2-6	15	NA	few
CASSPPQTGGRETQYF	TGTGCCAGCAGCCCCCCCCAGACAGGAGGACGCGAGACCCAGTACTTC	TRBV7-9	TRBJ2-5	16	NA	NA
CASSYLYMQGSMGYGYTF	TGTGCCAGCAGTTACCTTTATATGCAGGGGTCAATGGGCTATGGCTACACCTTC	TRBV28	TRBJ1-2	18	NA	NA
CSVDQGGETQYF	TGCAGCGTTGACCAGGGAGGAGAGACCCAGTACTTC	TRBV29-1	TRBJ2-5	12	NA	NA
CASSFDGSYGYTF	TGCGCCAGCAGCTTCGACGGTAGCTATGGCTACACCTTC	TRBV5-1	TRBJ1-2	13	NA	NA
CASSLKGPHEGTGELFF	TGTGCCAGCAGTTTGAAGGGCCCCCACGAGGGTACCGGGGAGCTGTTTTTT	TRBV12-3/TRBV12-4	TRBJ2-2	17	NA	few
CSAFGALYSGDYQETQYF	TGCAGTGCTTTCGGAGCTCTCTATAGCGGGGATTACCAAGAGACCCAGTACTTC	TRBV20-1	TRBJ2-5	18	TRBD2	few
CATSRDTQGRNEQYF	TGTGCCACCAGCAGAGATACGCAGGGTCGGAACGAGCAGTACTTC	TRBV15	TRBJ2-7	15	NA	few
CASSFSGNTIYF	TGTGCCAGCAGTTTCTCCGGAAACACCATATATTTT	TRBV28	TRBJ1-3	12	NA	many
CASSPRDRLAQETQYF	TGTGCCAGCAGCCCAAGAGACAGGCTCGCTCAAGAGACCCAGTACTTC	TRBV7-2	TRBJ2-5	16	NA	few
CASSLEGFDEQYF	TGCGCCAGCAGCCTTGAAGGGTTCGACGAGCAGTACTTC	TRBV5-1	TRBJ2-7	13	NA	few
CASSHSGLAETQYF	TGTGCCAGCAGCCACTCGGGACTAGCAGAGACCCAGTACTTC	TRBV14	TRBJ2-5	14	TRBD2	NA
CASSLTWGNSYNEQFF	TGTGCCAGCAGCTTGACGTGGGGCAACTCCTACAATGAGCAGTTCTTC	TRBV11-3	TRBJ2-1	16	NA	NA
CASSQEGGSGLLYNEQFF	TGCGCCAGCAGCCAAGAGGGGGGGTCGGGACTCCTGTACAATGAGCAGTTCTTC	TRBV4-1	TRBJ2-1	18	TRBD2	NA
CASSLRTGDGELFF	TGCGCCAGCAGCCTACGTACAGGGGACGGGGAGCTGTTTTTT	TRBV4-1	TRBJ2-2	14	TRBD1	few
CATSAPGQSFGYTF	TGTGCCACCAGTGCCCCGGGACAGTCCTTCGGCTACACCTTC	TRBV24-1	TRBJ1-2	14	TRBD1	few
CSASQASGGNSYEQYF	TGCAGTGCTAGTCAGGCTAGCGGGGGGAACTCCTACGAGCAGTACTTC	TRBV20-1	TRBJ2-7	16	TRBD2	NA
CASRLGGSSNEQFF	TGCGCCAGCAGGTTAGGAGGGTCGAGCAATGAGCAGTTCTTC	TRBV5-1	TRBJ2-1	14	NA	NA
CASSTGGEWNIQYF	TGTGCCAGCAGTACAGGGGGCGAGTGGAACATTCAGTACTTC	TRBV6-1	TRBJ2-4	14	TRBD1	NA
CASKVGRAETQYF	TGTGCCAGCAAGGTTGGGAGGGCAGAGACCCAGTACTTC	TRBV2	TRBJ2-5	13	TRBD2	NA
CASSLRTLGRELFF	TGTGCCAGCAGCTTGCGCACGCTCGGGAGGGAGCTGTTTTTT	TRBV5-8	TRBJ2-2	14	NA	few
CASSQQGASNTEAFF	TGTGCCAGCAGTCAACAGGGGGCATCGAACACTGAAGCTTTCTTT	TRBV6-6	TRBJ1-1	15	TRBD1	few
CANSGEDNEQFF	TGTGCCAACAGCGGAGAGGACAATGAGCAGTTCTTC	TRBV9	TRBJ2-1	12	NA	NA